This TCR beta chain was identified during a study of shared clonotypes between healthy human individuals. Germline V gives CDR1 SGHNT, CDR2 YYREEE (reference sequence). V lost 0 bases and J lost 4; bases outside the gene matches: 7. This CDR3 has 16 residues. Study results and limitations: The authors sampled blood alone, and tissue repertoires likely differ.

In replicate PCRs of sorted subsets, around 200 ng DNA, some 28,000 T cell genomes, was used. The method was immunoSEQ multiplex PCR; TCRdb's version includes in-frame clones alone and lacks a portion of them. The profile shows fewer than 3 million clones, around 92% of them singletons. In regard to this clone: Its antigen remains unidentified.

This clonotype was obtained from a man younger than 35 in good health. Some clones in this sample may be carry-over from other donors' samples. The specimen sequenced was naive CD4+ T cells from PBMCs. The subset: CD45RA+ positively selected. V and J are TRBV5-4 and TRBJ2-3, with TRBD2 matching over 8 bases. CDR3 amino acids: CASSLASSGISDTQYF. The CDR3 DNA reads TGTGCCAGCAGCTTGGCCAGTAGCGGGATCTCAGATACGCAGTATTTT.